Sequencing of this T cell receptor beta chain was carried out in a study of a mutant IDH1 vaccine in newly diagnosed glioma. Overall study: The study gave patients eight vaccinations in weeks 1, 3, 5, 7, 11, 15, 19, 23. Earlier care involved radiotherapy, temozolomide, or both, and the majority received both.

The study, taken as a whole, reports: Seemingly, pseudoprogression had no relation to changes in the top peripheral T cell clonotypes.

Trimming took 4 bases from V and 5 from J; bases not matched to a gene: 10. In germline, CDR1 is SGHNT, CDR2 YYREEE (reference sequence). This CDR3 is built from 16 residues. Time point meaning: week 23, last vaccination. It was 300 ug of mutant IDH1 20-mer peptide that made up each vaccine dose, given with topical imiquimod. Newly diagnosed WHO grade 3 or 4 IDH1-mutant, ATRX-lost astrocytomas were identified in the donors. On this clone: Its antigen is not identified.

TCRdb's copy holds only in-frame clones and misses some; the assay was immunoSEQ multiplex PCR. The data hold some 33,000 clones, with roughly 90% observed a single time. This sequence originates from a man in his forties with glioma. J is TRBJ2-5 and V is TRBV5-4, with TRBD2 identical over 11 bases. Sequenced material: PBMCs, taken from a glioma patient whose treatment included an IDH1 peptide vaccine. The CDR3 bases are TGTGCCAGCAGCGAGGGTCTTAGCGGGAGGGAGGAGACCCAGTACTTC. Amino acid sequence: CASSEGLSGREETQYF.